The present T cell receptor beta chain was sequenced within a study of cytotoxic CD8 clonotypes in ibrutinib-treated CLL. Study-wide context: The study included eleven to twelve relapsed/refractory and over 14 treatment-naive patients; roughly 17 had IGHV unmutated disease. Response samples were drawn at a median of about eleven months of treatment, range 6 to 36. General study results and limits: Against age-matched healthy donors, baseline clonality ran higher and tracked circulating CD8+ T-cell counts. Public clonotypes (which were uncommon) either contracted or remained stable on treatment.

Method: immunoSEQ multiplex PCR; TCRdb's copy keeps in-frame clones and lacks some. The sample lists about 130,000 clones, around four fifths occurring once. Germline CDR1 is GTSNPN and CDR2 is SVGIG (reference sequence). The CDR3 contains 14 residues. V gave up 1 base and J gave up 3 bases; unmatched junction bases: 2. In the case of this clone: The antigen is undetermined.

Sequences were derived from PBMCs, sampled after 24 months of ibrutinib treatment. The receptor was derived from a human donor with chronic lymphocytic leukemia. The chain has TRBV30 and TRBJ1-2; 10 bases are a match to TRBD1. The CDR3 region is CAWSGTGGDYGYTF. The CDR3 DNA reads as TGTGCCTGGAGTGGGACAGGGGGAGACTATGGCTACACCTTC.